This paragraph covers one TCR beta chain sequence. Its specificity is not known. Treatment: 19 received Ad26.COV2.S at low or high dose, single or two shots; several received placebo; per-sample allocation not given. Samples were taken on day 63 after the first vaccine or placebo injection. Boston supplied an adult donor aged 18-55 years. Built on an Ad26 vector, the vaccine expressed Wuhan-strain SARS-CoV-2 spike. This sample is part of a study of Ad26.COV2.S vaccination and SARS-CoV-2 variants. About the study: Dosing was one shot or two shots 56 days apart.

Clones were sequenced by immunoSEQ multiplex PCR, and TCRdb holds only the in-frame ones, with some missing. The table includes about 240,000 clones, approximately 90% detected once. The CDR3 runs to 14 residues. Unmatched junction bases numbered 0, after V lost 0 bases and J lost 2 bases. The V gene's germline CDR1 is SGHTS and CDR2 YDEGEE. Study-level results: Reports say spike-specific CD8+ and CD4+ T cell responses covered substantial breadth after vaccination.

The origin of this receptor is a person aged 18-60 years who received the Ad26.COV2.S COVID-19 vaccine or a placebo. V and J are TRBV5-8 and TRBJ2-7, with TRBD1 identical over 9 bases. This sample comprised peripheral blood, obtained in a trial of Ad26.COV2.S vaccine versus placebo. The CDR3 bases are TGTGCCAGCAGCTTGGGACAGGGGGCCTACGAGCAGTACTTC. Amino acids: CASSLGQGAYEQYF.